This T cell receptor (beta chain) originates from a study of T cell repertoires in cytomegalovirus infection. Overall study context: Recently identified HLA-C-restricted and well-studied HLA-B-restricted CMV epitopes were used. Through public TCR beta signatures, both CMV infection and matching HLA type were indicated. Whole-study results and caveats: Cumulative frequency of public TCR beta families picked out carriers of CMV plus the relevant HLA.

Trimming took 8 bases from V and 8 from J, leaving 19 bases between them. Germline CDR1 SNHLY, CDR2 FYNNEI. The CDR3 totals 14 residues. Each CDR3 protein gets one entry after TCRdb re-called the reads with MiXCR. The sample yields 700,000 to 950,000 distinct CDR3 sequences, around a third seen once. About this clonotype itself: What it binds is unknown.

The TCR was taken from a human donor in good health (CMV status not recorded). Some clones in this sample may be carry-over from other donors' samples. The source was cultured CD8+ T cells from PBMCs, collected from culture after CMV antigen stimulation. The gene calls are TRBV2 and TRBJ2-1; D assignment may be TRBD1 or TRBD2 (5 bases each). The CDR3: CASGFGRAGDEQFF. In nucleotides, the CDR3 is TGTGCCAGCGGCTTCGGCAGGGCGGGCGATGAGCAGTTCTTC. Full variable domain (outside the CDR3, taken from reference TRBV2 and TRBJ2-1): EPEVTQTPSHQVTQMGQEVILRCVPISNHLYFYWYRQILGQKVEFLVSFYNNEISEKSEIFDDQFSVERPDGSNFTLKIRSTKLEDSAMYFCASGFGRAGDEQFFGPGTRLTVL.